What follows is one T cell receptor beta chain and its context. This sample is drawn from a study of T cell changes during pregnancy in multiple sclerosis. TCRdb's copy holds only in-frame clones and misses some; the assay was immunoSEQ multiplex PCR. The sample yields roughly 50,000 clones, roughly nine tenths seen once. CDR1 PRHDT and CDR2 FYEKMQ come from the germline V gene (reference sequence). The V end was cut by 5 bases, the J end by 6 bases, with 13 bases between. The CDR3 extends over 13 amino acids. This sample comprised CD8+ T cells from peripheral blood mononuclear cells, obtained in the second trimester of pregnancy. This rearrangement joins TRBV13 to TRBJ1-1; unclear D gene. This receptor was obtained from a female donor with multiple sclerosis, enrolled in a pregnancy study. CDR3 DNA sequence: TGTGCCAGCAGCCCTACCCCAATCCCTGAAGCTTTCTTT. This encodes CASSPTPIPEAFF.